A single sample is the source of the 17 T cell receptor beta chains below, sequenced in a study of read filtering for tumor transcriptome and immune sequencing. This library used 300 to 450 ng RNA and molecular barcoded adaptors spanning alpha/delta and beta/gamma chains. TCRdb re-called the reads through MiXCR, storing one row per CDR3 protein. This sample has around 31,000 distinct CDR3 sequences, with 15% to 20% found just once. Specimen: a population of CD138-negative cells sorted from bone marrow. Receptor source: a donor aged 40 or older with multiple myeloma.

Concerning this clonotype: A much larger clone lies a single base off, so this may be a read error. V usage is TRBV3-1 and J usage is TRBJ1-2, with D uncertain. CDR3 length equals 12 residues. The germline V and J ends were trimmed by 0 bases and 13 bases, with 12 bases remaining between them. CDR1 is LGHDT and CDR2 is YNNKEL in the germline V gene (reference sequence). The CDR3 region is CASSQDLDRCTF. As DNA, the CDR3 is TGTGCCAGCAGCCAAGATCTGGATCGCTGCACCTTC.

A few counts support this clonotype. DNA for the CDR3: TGCGCCAGCAGCCCCCCCGTGGGACGCCAGAACACCGGGGAGCTGTTTTTT. This encodes CASSPPVGRQNTGELFF. The chain joins TRBV5-1 to TRBJ2-2; the D call may be TRBD1 or TRBD2 (5 bases each). Germline CDR1 is SGHRS and CDR2 is YFSETQ. The germline V and J ends were trimmed by 4 bases and 1 base, with 17 bases remaining between them. The CDR3 sequence is 17 residues long.

This clonotype was counted at least ten times. The V and J genes are TRBV6-5 and TRBJ2-7; 9 bases are a match to TRBD1. Germline CDR1 reads MNHEY; CDR2 reads SVGAGI. Trimming removed 0 bases from V and 0 bases from J; junction bases left unmatched: 0. CDR3 length: 15 residues. The CDR3 DNA reads TGTGCCAGCAGTTACTCGACAGGGGGCTCCTACGAGCAGTACTTC. Amino acids: CASSYSTGGSYEQYF.

Many counts were recorded for this clonotype. This chain joins TRBV4-1 and TRBJ2-7, with D possibly TRBD2 on 6 matching bases. The CDR3 consists of 16 residues. The germline V gene encodes CDR1 MGHRA and CDR2 YSYEKL. With 4 bases removed from V and 2 bases from J, the gap between germline ends came to 18 bases. The CDR3 DNA follows: TGCGCCAGCAGCCTCAGGTGGGGCAGACTAGCCTACGAGCAGTACTTC. This gives the protein CASSLRWGRLAYEQYF.

This clonotype was counted ten times or more. J is TRBJ1-5 and V is TRBV21-1. TRBV21-1 is a documented pseudogene. CDR3 length: 17 amino acids. The DNA for the CDR3 is TGTGCCAGCAGCCTTGGAGGGGAGGGACCGCGAAATCAGCCCCAGCATTTT. It specifies CASSLGGEGPRNQPQHF.

The rearrangement uses TRBV30 and TRBJ2-5; 8 bases map to TRBD1. The germline gives CDR1 GTSNPN, CDR2 SVGIG (reference sequence). The CDR3 covers 17 residues. The ends lost 2 bases at V and 5 bases at J; junction bases unmatched: 16. Here the CDR3 reads CAWSLKERSGGWETQYF. Here the CDR3 DNA reads TGTGCCTGGAGTTTGAAGGAACGATCAGGGGGCTGGGAGACCCAGTACTTC. Based on the CDR3 plus reference TRBV30 and TRBJ2-5, the full variable domain is SQTIHQWPATLVQPVGSPLSLECTVEGTSNPNLYWYRQAAGRGLQLLFYSVGIGQISSEVPQNLSASRPQDRQFILSSKKLLLSDSGFYLCAWSLKERSGGWETQYFGPGTRLLVL.

On this clonotype: This may arise from a read error, as a much more abundant clone is one base away. The rearrangement joins TRBV6-5 to TRBJ1-4; possible D gene TRBD1, 5 bases. The CDR3 contains 15 residues. CDR1 and CDR2 from the germline V gene are MNHEY and SVGAGI. Here the CDR3 reads CASSLLGTDNEELFF. The CDR3 bases are TGTGCCAGCAGTTTACTCGGGACGGATAATGAAGAACTGTTTTTT.

This clonotype has at least ten counts. This chain links TRBV10-3 with TRBJ1-5; D is unresolved. CDR1 is ENHRY and CDR2 is SYGVKD in the germline V gene. Trimming shortened V by 8 bases and J by 4 bases, and 12 bases separated the two germline ends. This CDR3 region has 13 residues. For the CDR3, the DNA is TGTGCCATCGGCCGAGGTGGGAATCAGCCCCAGCATTTT. It encodes CAIGRGGNQPQHF.

This clonotype was observed many times. The V call is TRBV2, the J call TRBJ1-6; 9 bases line up with TRBD1. The CDR3 covers 13 residues. The germline V gene encodes CDR1 SNHLY and CDR2 FYNNEI. V shed 8 bases and J 9 bases; nucleotides not matched to a gene: 5. For the CDR3, the DNA is TGTGCCAGCCGGGACAGGGAATTTTCACCCCTCCACTTT. It specifies CASRDREFSPLHF.

As concerns this clonotype: A much larger clonotype is one base distant, so this may be a read error. The rearrangement joins TRBV6-4 to TRBJ2-7; 12 bases line up with TRBD2. The V segment lost 4 bases and the J segment 1 base; nucleotides outside the gene matches: 11. Germline CDR1 and CDR2: MRHNA and SNTAGT. The CDR3 runs to 18 residues. CDR3 coding DNA: TGTGCCAGCAGTGCCGGGACTAGCGGGTCCTTCCCTTCCTACGAGCAGTACTTC. It specifies CASSAGTSGSFPSYEQYF.

At least ten counts were recorded for this clonotype. This chain uses TRBV4-2 with TRBJ2-1; 10 bases line up with TRBD2. The CDR3 runs 16 residues. Germline CDR1 is LGHNA and CDR2 is YNFKEQ. The CDR3 region is CVNSQDSAGGLGEQFF. The DNA of the CDR3 is TGTGTCAACAGCCAAGACTCAGCGGGGGGGCTGGGTGAGCAGTTCTTC.

Many counts were recorded for this clonotype. This rearrangement joins TRBV6-4 to TRBJ2-5, with D unresolved. Germline-derived CDR1 and CDR2 are MRHNA and SNTAGT. V lost 3 bases to trimming and J lost 4 bases, with 3 bases between them. This CDR3 has 11 residues. The CDR3, as DNA: TGTGCCAGCAGTGAAGGAGAGACCCAGTACTTC. It specifies CASSEGETQYF.

This sequence joins TRBV10-3 and TRBJ2-3; the match to TRBD1 covers 7 bases. J lost 12 bases, V lost 10 bases, and 19 bases had no gene match. Germline values: CDR1 ENHRY, CDR2 SYGVKD. The CDR3 is made up of 14 amino acids. CDR3 in DNA: TGTGCCACAAATGACAGGGCCAACACAGAAACACAGTATTTT. Its translation: CATNDRANTETQYF.

This clonotype was recorded many times. V usage is TRBV6-4 and J usage is TRBJ2-3; D not certain. Between the trimmed V and J ends, which lost 0 bases and 0 bases, there was a span of 4 bases. This CDR3 spans 14 amino acids. Germline V gene lookup returns CDR1 MRHNA and CDR2 SNTAGT. CDR3 sequence: CASSDSSSTDTQYF. For the CDR3, the DNA is TGTGCCAGCAGTGACTCTAGCAGCACAGATACGCAGTATTTT.

Many counts were recorded for this clonotype. This chain links TRBV4-2 with TRBJ1-5; D is ambiguous. The CDR3 has 15 residues. Looked up from germline, CDR1 is LGHNA and CDR2 is YNFKEQ. Trimming stripped 0 bases from V and 7 bases from J, with 13 bases between. In DNA form, the CDR3 reads TGTGCCAGCAGCCAAGAGGGCCAGGTAAAGCAGCCCCAGCATTTT. Its translation: CASSQEGQVKQPQHF.

This clonotype has at least ten counts. The V gene is TRBV28, the J gene TRBJ2-7; D is perhaps TRBD2 (6 bases). In germline, CDR1 is MDHEN, CDR2 SYDVKM. The CDR3 is 13 amino acids. V was shortened by 6 bases and J by 5 bases, with 14 bases between the two germline ends. CDR3 nucleotide sequence: TGTGCCAGCAGACCCGGCGGAGGGGACGAGCAGTACTTC. Protein product: CASRPGGGDEQYF.

This clonotype appeared many times. J is TRBJ2-3 and V is TRBV24-1, with a weak D call TRBD1 (6 bases). This CDR3 is built from 16 residues. The V and J ends lost 3 bases and 2 bases respectively, with 14 bases between them. Germline CDR1 reads KGHDR; CDR2 reads SFDVKD. As DNA, the CDR3 is TGTGCCACCAGTGATCGCCGGGACACTGTCACAGATACGCAGTATTTT. It is translated as CATSDRRDTVTDTQYF.